The clone carrying this TCR beta chain occurred many times. The antigen remains unidentified. These data are taken from a study of regulatory T cells in long-lasting Graves disease. Study-level information: Duration of antithyroid drug therapy among newly diagnosed Graves' patients was under 3 months. Study-level results: The analysis examined peripheral blood only and excluded thyroid tissue.

Trimming removed 4 bases from V and 0 bases from J; junction bases left unmatched: 2. This CDR3 contains 16 residues. Germline V gene lookup returns CDR1 LGHDT and CDR2 YNNKEL (reference sequence). Time point: newly diagnosed GD, antithyroid drugs for less than 3 months. Scientists built the TCR library using RNA that was extracted from PBMCs. CDR3-region Arm-PCR and iRepertoire HTBI primers produced the TCR beta libraries. Authors' processing steps: Looking across samples, the authors found 55 to 70 TRBV and some 13 TRBJ segments. TCRdb analysed the multiplex PCR reads with MiXCR anew, one entry per CDR3 protein. The V and J calls shown here were made by TCRdb, not taken from the authors' results. Of approximately 470,000 distinct CDR3 sequences listed, under 20% are singletons. These data were also reused for a study on T cells in Graves' hyperthyroidism and ophthalmopathy. This second report adds: Ophthalmopathy, which appeared later, was predicted by the model a median roughly 6.5 months before onset.

The TCR sequence derives from a man aged 35 to 55 with Graves disease. This specimen consisted of peripheral blood mononuclear cells (PBMCs), obtained at new diagnosis, from a patient treated with antithyroid drugs. The chain recombines TRBV3-1 with TRBJ2-5, with 13 bases aligning to TRBD2. The CDR3 is CASSPGTSGDQETQYF. The CDR3 nucleotides are TGTGCCAGCAGCCCCGGGACTAGCGGGGACCAAGAGACCCAGTACTTC.